This T cell receptor beta chain emerged from a study of T cell repertoires in cytomegalovirus infection. CDR3 length: 15 amino acids. The germline V gene has CDR1 MNHEY and CDR2 SVGEGT. The ends were cut back, 5 bases at V and 2 bases at J, with 15 bases in the middle. In its sample, this clonotype was seen a few times. Its specificity is not known. TCRdb reprocessed the reads via MiXCR and lists one record per CDR3 protein. This table holds fewer than 1,000,000 distinct CDR3 sequences, 25% to 40% found once. The chain is built from TRBV6-2 or TRBV6-3 and TRBJ2-5, with D possibly matching TRBD2 (6 bases). The input for sequencing was cultured CD8+ T cells from PBMCs, taken from culture after CMV antigen stimulation. The TCR sequence derives from a human donor in good health (CMV status not recorded). Some clones in this sample may be carry-over from other donors' samples. The CDR3 nucleotides read TGTGCCAGCAGTCCTTTATCCGGGACTCAAGAGACCCAGTACTTC. Protein sequence: CASSPLSGTQETQYF.